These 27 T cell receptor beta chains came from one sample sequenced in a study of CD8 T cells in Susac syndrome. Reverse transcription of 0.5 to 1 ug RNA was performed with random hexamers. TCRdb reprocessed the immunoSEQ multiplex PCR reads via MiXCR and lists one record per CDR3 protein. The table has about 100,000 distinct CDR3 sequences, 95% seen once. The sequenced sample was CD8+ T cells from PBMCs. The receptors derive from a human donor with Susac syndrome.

The CDR3 DNA reads as TGTGCCACCAGTGAAGATTCCGAGACCCAGTACTTC. It specifies CATSEDSETQYF. The rearrangement uses TRBV24-1 and TRBJ2-5; D is unclear. The CDR3 loop spans 12 amino acids. The V and J ends lost 4 bases and 5 bases respectively, with 7 bases between them. Germline CDR1 KGHDR, CDR2 SFDVKD.

CDR3 protein: CSVGIGTYEQYF. The CDR3 coding sequence is TGCAGCGTTGGGATAGGGACCTACGAGCAGTACTTC. The J gene is TRBJ2-7, the V gene TRBV29-1; no definite D call. The CDR3 consists of 12 residues. Germline V gene lookup returns CDR1 SQVTM and CDR2 ANQGSEA. Trimming shortened V by 4 bases and J by 2 bases, and 9 bases separated the two germline ends.

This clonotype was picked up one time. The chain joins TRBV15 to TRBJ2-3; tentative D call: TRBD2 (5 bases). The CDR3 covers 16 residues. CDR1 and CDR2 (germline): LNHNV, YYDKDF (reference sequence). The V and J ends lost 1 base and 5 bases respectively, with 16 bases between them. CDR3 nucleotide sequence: TGTGCCACCAGCAGAGTTCAGGCAGTTCGGGAAGATACGCAGTATTTT. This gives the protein CATSRVQAVREDTQYF.

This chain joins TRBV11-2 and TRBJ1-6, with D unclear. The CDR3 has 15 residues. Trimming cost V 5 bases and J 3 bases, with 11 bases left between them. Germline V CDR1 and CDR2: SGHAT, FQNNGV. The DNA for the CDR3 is TGTGCCAGCAGCCCCGCAGCAGGCTATAATTCACCCCTCCACTTT. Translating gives CASSPAAGYNSPLHF.

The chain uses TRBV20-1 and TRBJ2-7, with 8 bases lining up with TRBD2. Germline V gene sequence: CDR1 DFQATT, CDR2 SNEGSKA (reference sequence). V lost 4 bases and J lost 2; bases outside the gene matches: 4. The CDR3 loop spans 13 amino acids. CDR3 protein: CSAIPGLAYEQYF. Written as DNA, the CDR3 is TGCAGTGCTATTCCGGGACTAGCCTACGAGCAGTACTTC.

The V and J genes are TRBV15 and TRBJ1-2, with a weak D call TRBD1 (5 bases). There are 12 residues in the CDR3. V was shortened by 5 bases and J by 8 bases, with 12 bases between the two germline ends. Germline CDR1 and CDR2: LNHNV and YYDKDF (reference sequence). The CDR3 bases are TGTGCCACCAGCGGGGGAGTACTCGGCTACACCTTC. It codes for CATSGGVLGYTF.

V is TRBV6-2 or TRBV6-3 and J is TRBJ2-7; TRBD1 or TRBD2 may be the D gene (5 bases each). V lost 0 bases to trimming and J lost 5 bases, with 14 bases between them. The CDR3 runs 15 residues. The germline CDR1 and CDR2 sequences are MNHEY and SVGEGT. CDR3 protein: CASSYSAGTPNEQYF. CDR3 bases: TGTGCCAGCAGTTACTCAGCTGGGACGCCCAACGAGCAGTACTTC.

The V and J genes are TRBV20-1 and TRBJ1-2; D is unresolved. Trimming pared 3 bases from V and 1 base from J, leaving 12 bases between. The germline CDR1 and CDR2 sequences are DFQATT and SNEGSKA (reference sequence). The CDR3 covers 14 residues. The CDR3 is CSASSPVVNYGYTF. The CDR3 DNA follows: TGCAGTGCTAGCTCCCCCGTTGTTAACTATGGCTACACCTTC.

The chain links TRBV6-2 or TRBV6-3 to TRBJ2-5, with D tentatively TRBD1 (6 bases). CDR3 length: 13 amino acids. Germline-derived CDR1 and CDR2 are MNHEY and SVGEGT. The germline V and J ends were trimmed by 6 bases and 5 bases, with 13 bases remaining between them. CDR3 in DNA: TGTGCCAGCAGACGACAGGTTTTTGAGACCCAGTACTTC. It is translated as CASRRQVFETQYF.

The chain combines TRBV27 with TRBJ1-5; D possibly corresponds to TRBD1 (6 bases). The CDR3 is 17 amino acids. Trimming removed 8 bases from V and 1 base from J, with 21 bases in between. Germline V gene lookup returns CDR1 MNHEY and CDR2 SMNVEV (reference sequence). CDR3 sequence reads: CASLSWDTSGSNQPQHF. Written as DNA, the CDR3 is TGTGCCAGCCTGAGTTGGGACACCTCCGGGAGCAATCAGCCCCAGCATTTT.

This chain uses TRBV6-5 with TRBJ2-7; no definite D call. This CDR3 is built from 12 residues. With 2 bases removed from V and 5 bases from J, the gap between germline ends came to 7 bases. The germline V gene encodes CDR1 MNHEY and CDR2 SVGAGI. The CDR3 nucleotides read TGTGCCAGCAGTTACCCGCCGGACGAGCAGTACTTC. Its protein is CASSYPPDEQYF.

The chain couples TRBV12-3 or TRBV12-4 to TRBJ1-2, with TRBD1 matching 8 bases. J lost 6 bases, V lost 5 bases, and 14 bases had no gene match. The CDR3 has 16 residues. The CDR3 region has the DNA TGTGCCAGCAGTAACCATCCGACAGGGGAGGACGATGGCTACACCTTC. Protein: CASSNHPTGEDDGYTF.

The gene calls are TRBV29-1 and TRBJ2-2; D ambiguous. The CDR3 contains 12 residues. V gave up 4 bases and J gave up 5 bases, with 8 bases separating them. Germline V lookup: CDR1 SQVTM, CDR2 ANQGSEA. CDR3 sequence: CSVARDTGELFF. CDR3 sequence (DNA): TGCAGCGTTGCCCGTGATACCGGGGAGCTGTTTTTT.

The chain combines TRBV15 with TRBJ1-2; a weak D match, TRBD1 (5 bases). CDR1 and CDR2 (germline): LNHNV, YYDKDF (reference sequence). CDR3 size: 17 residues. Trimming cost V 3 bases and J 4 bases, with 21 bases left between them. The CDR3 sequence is CATSRQLDPGTIYGYTF. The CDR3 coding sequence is TGTGCCACCAGCAGGCAACTAGACCCCGGGACCATCTATGGCTACACCTTC.

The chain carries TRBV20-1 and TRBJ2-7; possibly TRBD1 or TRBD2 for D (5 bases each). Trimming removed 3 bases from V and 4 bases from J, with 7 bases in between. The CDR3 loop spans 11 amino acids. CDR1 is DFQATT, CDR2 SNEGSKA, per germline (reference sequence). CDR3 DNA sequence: TGCAGTGCTAGTGGGGGATACGAGCAGTACTTC. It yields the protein CSASGGYEQYF.

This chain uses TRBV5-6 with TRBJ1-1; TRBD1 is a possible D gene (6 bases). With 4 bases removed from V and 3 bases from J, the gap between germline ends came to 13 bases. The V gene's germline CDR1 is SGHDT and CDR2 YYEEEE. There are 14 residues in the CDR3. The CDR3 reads CASSIGTPDTEAFF. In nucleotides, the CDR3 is TGTGCCAGCAGCATCGGGACACCGGACACTGAAGCTTTCTTT. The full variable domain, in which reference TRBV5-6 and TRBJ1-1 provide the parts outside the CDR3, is DAGVTQSPTHLIKTRGQQVTLRCSPKSGHDTVSWYQQALGQGPQFIFQYYEEEERQRGNFPDRFSGHQFPNYSSELNVNALLLGDSALYLCASSIGTPDTEAFFGQGTRLTVV.

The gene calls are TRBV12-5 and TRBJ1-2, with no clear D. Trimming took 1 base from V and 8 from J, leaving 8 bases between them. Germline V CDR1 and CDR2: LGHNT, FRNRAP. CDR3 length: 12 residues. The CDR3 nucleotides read TGTGCTAGTGGTTTGGCGTTCGGCGGCTACACCTTC. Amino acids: CASGLAFGGYTF.

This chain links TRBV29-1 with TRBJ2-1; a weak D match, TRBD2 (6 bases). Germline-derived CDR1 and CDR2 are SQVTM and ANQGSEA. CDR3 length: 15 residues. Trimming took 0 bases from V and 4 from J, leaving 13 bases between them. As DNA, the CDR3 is TGCAGCGTTGAAGATGGGGCTAGCGATTACAATGAGCAGTTCTTC. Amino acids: CSVEDGASDYNEQFF.

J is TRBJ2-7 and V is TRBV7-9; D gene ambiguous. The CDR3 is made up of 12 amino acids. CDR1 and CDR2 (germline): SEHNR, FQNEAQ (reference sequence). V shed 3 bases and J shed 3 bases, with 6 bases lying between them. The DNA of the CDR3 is TGTGCCAGCAGCTTGGACCTCTACGAGCAGTACTTC. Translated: CASSLDLYEQYF.

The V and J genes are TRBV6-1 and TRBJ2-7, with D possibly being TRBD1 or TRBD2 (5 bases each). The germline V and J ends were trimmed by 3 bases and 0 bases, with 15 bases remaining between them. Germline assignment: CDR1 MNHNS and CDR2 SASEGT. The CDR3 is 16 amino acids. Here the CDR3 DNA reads TGTGCCAGCAGTGATTACGGGACGTCTTACTCCTACGAGCAGTACTTC. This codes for CASSDYGTSYSYEQYF.

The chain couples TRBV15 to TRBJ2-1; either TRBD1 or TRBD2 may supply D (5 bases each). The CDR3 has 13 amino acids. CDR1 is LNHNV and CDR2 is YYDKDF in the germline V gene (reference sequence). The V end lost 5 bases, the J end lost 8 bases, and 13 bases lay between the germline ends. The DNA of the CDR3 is TGTGCCACCAGCTCGGGACCCGAGGATGAGCAGTTCTTC. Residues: CATSSGPEDEQFF. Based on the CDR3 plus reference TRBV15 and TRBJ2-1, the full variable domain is DAMVIQNPRYQVTQFGKPVTLSCSQTLNHNVMYWYQQKSSQAPKLLFHYYDKDFNNEADTPDNFQSRRPNTSFCFLDIRSPGLGDTAMYLCATSSGPEDEQFFGPGTRLTVL.

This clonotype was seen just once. This chain's CDR3 is CASTGEGEQYF. The CDR3 nucleotides read TGTGCCAGCACAGGGGAAGGCGAGCAGTACTTC. This chain connects TRBV27 to TRBJ2-7; the D gene is possibly TRBD1 (6 bases). This CDR3 has 11 amino acids. The V end was cut by 7 bases, the J end by 6 bases, with 10 bases between. Per the germline V gene, CDR1 is MNHEY and CDR2 is SMNVEV (reference sequence).

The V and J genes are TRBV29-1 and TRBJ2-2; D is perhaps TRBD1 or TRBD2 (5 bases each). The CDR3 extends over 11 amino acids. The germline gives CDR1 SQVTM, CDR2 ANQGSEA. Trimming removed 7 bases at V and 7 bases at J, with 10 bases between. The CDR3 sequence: CSAGDGGELFF. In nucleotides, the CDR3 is TGCAGCGCCGGGGACGGCGGGGAGCTGTTTTTT.

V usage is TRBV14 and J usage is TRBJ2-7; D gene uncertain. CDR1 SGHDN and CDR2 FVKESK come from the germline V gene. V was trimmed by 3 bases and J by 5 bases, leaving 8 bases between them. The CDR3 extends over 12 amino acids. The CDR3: CASSHISDEQYF. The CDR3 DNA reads TGTGCCAGCAGCCACATTTCCGACGAGCAGTACTTC.

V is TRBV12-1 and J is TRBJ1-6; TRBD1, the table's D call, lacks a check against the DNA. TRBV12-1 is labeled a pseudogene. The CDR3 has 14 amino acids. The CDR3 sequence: CASSFGTDNSPLHF. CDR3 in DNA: TGTGCCAGCAGCTTCGGGACAGATAATTCACCCCTCCACTTT.

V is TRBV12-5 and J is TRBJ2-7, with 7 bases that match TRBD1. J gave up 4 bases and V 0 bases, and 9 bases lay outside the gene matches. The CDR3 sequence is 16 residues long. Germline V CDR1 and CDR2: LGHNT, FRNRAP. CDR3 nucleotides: TGTGCTAGTGGTTTGGTAGTAGGGGACAGCTTATACGAGCAGTACTTC. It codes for CASGLVVGDSLYEQYF.

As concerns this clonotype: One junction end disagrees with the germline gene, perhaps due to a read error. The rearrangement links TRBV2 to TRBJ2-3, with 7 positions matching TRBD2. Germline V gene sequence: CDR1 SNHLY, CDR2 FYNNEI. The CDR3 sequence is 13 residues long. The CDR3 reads CASSEFVREFADF. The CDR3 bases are TGTGCCAGCAGTGAATTCGTGCGGGAGTTCGCCGATTTT.